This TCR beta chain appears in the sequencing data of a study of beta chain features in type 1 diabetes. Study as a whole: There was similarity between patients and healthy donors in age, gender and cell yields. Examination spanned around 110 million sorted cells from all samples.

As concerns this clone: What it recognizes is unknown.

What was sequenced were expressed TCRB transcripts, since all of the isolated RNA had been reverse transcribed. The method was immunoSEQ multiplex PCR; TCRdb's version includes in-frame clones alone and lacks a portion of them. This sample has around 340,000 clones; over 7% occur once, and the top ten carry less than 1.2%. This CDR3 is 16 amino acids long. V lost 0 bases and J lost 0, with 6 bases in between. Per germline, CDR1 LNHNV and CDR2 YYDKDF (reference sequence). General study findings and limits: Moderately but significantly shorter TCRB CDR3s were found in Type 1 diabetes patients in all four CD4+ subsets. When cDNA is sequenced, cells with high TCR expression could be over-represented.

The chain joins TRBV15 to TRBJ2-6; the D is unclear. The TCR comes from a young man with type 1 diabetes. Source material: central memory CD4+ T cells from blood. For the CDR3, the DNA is TGTGCCACCAGCAGAGATCGGAGCTCTGGGGCCAACGTCCTGACTTTC. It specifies CATSRDRSSGANVLTF.